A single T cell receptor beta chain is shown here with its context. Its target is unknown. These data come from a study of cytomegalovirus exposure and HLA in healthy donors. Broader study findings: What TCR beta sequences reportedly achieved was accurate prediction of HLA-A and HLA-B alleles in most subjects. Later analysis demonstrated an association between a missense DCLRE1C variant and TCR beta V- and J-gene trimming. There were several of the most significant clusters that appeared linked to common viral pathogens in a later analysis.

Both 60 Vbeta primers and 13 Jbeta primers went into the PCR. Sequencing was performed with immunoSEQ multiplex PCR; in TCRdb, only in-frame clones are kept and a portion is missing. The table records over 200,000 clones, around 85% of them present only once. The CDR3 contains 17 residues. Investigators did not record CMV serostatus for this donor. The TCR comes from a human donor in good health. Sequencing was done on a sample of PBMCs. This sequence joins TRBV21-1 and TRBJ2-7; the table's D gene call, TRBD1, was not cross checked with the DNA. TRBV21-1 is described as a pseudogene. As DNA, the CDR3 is TGTGCCAGCAGCAGGGACAGGGAGTATCTAAACCCCTACGAGCAGTACTTC. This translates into CASSRDREYLNPYEQYF.